Listed below are T cell receptor beta chains from one sample, sequenced in a study of identical twins. TCRdb fed the 5' RACE reads into MiXCR, producing one record per CDR3 protein. Of approximately 410,000 distinct CDR3 sequences in the sample, approximately 17% were seen once. The sample was naive T cells sorted from blood. The source is a man aged 45-65 years in good health. CDR3s include the opening cysteine and the closing phenylalanine or tryptophan. D genes are given only for firm matches. Size is stated for part of the rows, as once, few or many counts, or as a class when the clone is expanded.

clone_size d_call j_call v_call cdr3_aa cdr3_nt
NA TRBD2 TRBJ2-7 TRBV28 CASSVTLAGPGEQYF TGTGCCAGCAGTGTAACATTAGCGGGCCCGGGAGAGCAGTACTTC
NA TRBD2 TRBJ2-1 TRBV20-1 CSANAGTSGSNEQFF TGCAGTGCTAACGCCGGGACTAGCGGGAGCAATGAGCAGTTCTTC
NA NA TRBJ2-7 TRBV27 CASSLRGTGSYEQYF TGTGCCAGCAGTTTAAGGGGGACGGGTTCCTACGAGCAGTACTTC
NA NA TRBJ2-1 TRBV20-1 CSARDPRTLGNEQFF TGCAGTGCTAGAGATCCCCGGACTCTGGGCAATGAGCAGTTCTTC
many TRBD1 TRBJ2-4 TRBV6-1 CASSASGQLAKNIQYF TGTGCCAGCAGTGCCTCGGGACAGCTAGCCAAAAACATTCAGTACTTC
many NA TRBJ2-3 TRBV10-3 CAIRAVASTDTQYF TGTGCCATCAGAGCTGTCGCTAGCACAGATACGCAGTATTTT
NA NA TRBJ2-7 TRBV12-3/TRBV12-4 CASSQMDSTYEQYF TGTGCCAGCAGCCAAATGGACAGCACCTACGAGCAGTACTTC
few NA TRBJ2-4 TRBV23-1 CASSLRTENIQYF TGCGCCAGCAGTCTTCGGACGGAAAACATTCAGTACTTC
few NA TRBJ2-7 TRBV11-2 CASSSYSGQGRYEQYF TGTGCCAGCAGCTCCTACTCTGGGCAGGGGAGGTACGAGCAGTACTTC
many NA TRBJ2-7 TRBV21-1 CASSRLSGTGNYEQYF TGTGCCAGCAGCAGGCTTTCCGGGACAGGTAATTACGAGCAGTACTTC
few TRBD2 TRBJ2-7 TRBV5-6 CASSHGLAGSEQYF TGTGCCAGCAGTCATGGACTAGCGGGTAGCGAGCAGTACTTC
few NA TRBJ1-5 TRBV19 CASSIASGSQPQHF TGTGCCAGTAGTATCGCGTCGGGCAGTCAGCCCCAGCATTTT
few NA TRBJ1-5 TRBV4-3 CASSQDRKEPQHF TGCGCCAGCAGCCAAGATAGGAAGGAGCCCCAGCATTTT
once NA TRBJ2-1 TRBV19 CASSRQVLGNEQFF TGTGCCAGTAGTAGGCAGGTCTTGGGCAATGAGCAGTTCTTC
few TRBD1 TRBJ2-1 TRBV29-1 CSVDRPGGSYNEQFF TGCAGCGTTGACCGCCCAGGGGGCTCCTACAATGAGCAGTTCTTC
NA NA TRBJ1-4 TRBV18 CASSPPSANEKLFF TGTGCCAGCTCACCACCTTCAGCTAATGAAAAACTGTTTTTT
few TRBD2 TRBJ2-3 TRBV3-1 CASSPGLGLSTLTDTQYF TGTGCCAGCAGCCCAGGGCTGGGACTATCGACCTTAACAGATACGCAGTATTTT
few NA TRBJ2-1 TRBV28 CASSLVPVGEQFF TGTGCCAGCAGTTTAGTCCCAGTAGGGGAGCAGTTCTTC
few NA TRBJ2-2 TRBV4-1 CASSQDGAVTGELFF TGCGCCAGCAGCCAAGATGGGGCAGTTACCGGGGAGCTGTTTTTT
few NA TRBJ1-1 TRBV5-1 CASSSGTWGTEAFF TGCGCCAGCAGCTCCGGGACCTGGGGCACTGAAGCTTTCTTT
NA NA TRBJ2-2 TRBV19 CASSIGGVNTGELFF TGTGCCAGTAGTATAGGAGGGGTGAACACCGGGGAGCTGTTTTTT
NA TRBD2 TRBJ2-1 TRBV6-5 CASSYSITSADNEQFF TGTGCCAGCAGTTACTCAATAACTAGCGCGGACAATGAGCAGTTCTTC
many TRBD2 TRBJ2-2 TRBV7-2 CASSFPRAGGPGGELFF TGTGCCAGCAGCTTTCCCCGAGCGGGAGGCCCTGGCGGGGAGCTGTTTTTT
NA TRBD1 TRBJ1-5 TRBV6-2/TRBV6-3 CASSKTGAYNQPQHF TGTGCCAGCAGTAAGACAGGGGCCTACAATCAGCCCCAGCATTTT
many NA TRBJ1-5 TRBV7-2 CASSYAANQPQHF TGTGCCAGCAGCTACGCCGCCAATCAGCCCCAGCATTTT
NA NA TRBJ2-7 TRBV27 CASRPLLSGLEQYF TGTGCCAGCAGACCCTTATTGTCGGGACTCGAGCAGTACTTC
many NA TRBJ2-2 TRBV20-1 CSATHPHKNTGELFF TGCAGTGCCACCCATCCCCACAAGAACACCGGGGAGCTGTTTTTT
many TRBD1 TRBJ2-3 TRBV10-3 CAISESHSPQGIEDTQYF TGTGCCATCAGTGAGTCCCATAGCCCACAGGGGATTGAAGATACGCAGTATTTT
NA TRBD2 TRBJ2-1 TRBV7-6 CASSLTGEGLAGVIYEQFF TGTGCCAGCAGCTTAACGGGTGAAGGACTAGCGGGAGTTATTTATGAGCAGTTCTTC
NA NA TRBJ2-3 TRBV7-2 CASSLALWTLTDTQYF TGTGCCAGCAGCTTAGCGCTTTGGACACTCACAGATACGCAGTATTTT
many NA TRBJ2-5 TRBV7-2 CASSLGGLWTETQYF TGTGCCAGCAGCCTGGGGGGGCTCTGGACTGAGACCCAGTACTTC
many NA TRBJ2-2 TRBV5-1 CASRDSSNTGELFF TGCGCCAGCAGGGACAGCTCGAACACCGGGGAGCTGTTTTTT
few NA TRBJ1-1 TRBV6-5 CASSWIGPEAEAFF TGTGCCAGCAGTTGGATAGGACCCGAGGCCGAAGCTTTCTTT
many NA TRBJ2-2 TRBV4-3 CASSQDAGTGELFF TGCGCCAGCAGCCAAGATGCGGGCACCGGGGAGCTGTTTTTT
NA TRBD1 TRBJ1-1 TRBV12-3/TRBV12-4 CASSFYIGTGRTEAFF TGTGCCAGCAGTTTCTATATAGGGACAGGGAGGACTGAAGCTTTCTTT
few NA TRBJ2-4 TRBV12-3/TRBV12-4 CASSFISEAKNIQYF TGTGCCAGCAGTTTTATATCCGAAGCCAAAAACATTCAGTACTTC
few NA TRBJ2-2 TRBV9 CASSLESVRITGELFF TGTGCCAGCAGCCTTGAGTCAGTTAGAATCACCGGGGAGCTGTTTTTT
NA NA TRBJ2-5 TRBV30 CAWDRMGLPFQETQYF TGTGCCTGGGACCGCATGGGGCTCCCCTTTCAAGAGACCCAGTACTTC
many NA TRBJ1-2 TRBV5-6 CASSFLQGNADGYTF TGTGCCAGCAGCTTTTTACAGGGTAATGCTGATGGCTACACCTTC
NA NA TRBJ2-7 TRBV12-2 CASRLGGGRENCYEQYF TGTGCAAGTCGCTTAGGCGGCGGGAGGGAGAATTGCTACGAGCAGTACTTC
many NA TRBJ2-3 TRBV2 CASSVGGGDTQYF TGTGCCAGCAGTGTTGGAGGGGGAGATACGCAGTATTTT
few TRBD1 TRBJ2-5 TRBV10-3 CAISDHRTGVAF TGTGCCATCAGTGACCACAGGACAGGGGTGGCCTTC
few TRBD1 TRBJ1-2 TRBV12-3/TRBV12-4 CASRARDRDYGYTF TGTGCCAGCAGAGCTAGGGACAGGGACTATGGCTACACCTTC
few NA TRBJ2-1 TRBV20-1 CSARGPGINEQFF TGCAGTGCTAGAGGTCCAGGGATTAATGAGCAGTTCTTC
many NA TRBJ2-1 TRBV4-2 CASSQDHGAGFNEQFF TGTGCCAGCAGCCAAGACCACGGGGCAGGGTTCAATGAGCAGTTCTTC
few TRBD2 TRBJ2-7 TRBV9 CASSVSGTSGYEQYF TGTGCCAGCAGCGTATCCGGGACTAGCGGCTACGAGCAGTACTTC
few NA TRBJ2-7 TRBV6-2/TRBV6-3 CASSNEYEQYF TGTGCCAGCAGCAACGAATACGAGCAGTACTTC
many NA TRBJ1-6 TRBV20-1 CSASTSSPLHF TGCAGTGCTAGTACAAGTTCACCCCTCCACTTT
few NA TRBJ2-5 TRBV6-2/TRBV6-3 CASSYLLAVRETQYF TGTGCCAGCAGTTACCTTCTAGCCGTGAGGGAGACCCAGTACTTC
few NA TRBJ1-2 TRBV6-2/TRBV6-3 CASSFDGPRVGYTF TGTGCCAGCAGTTTCGACGGTCCCCGGGTTGGCTACACCTTC
NA NA TRBJ2-5 TRBV15 CATSRDLAQETQYF TGTGCCACCAGCAGAGACCTAGCCCAAGAGACCCAGTACTTC
NA NA TRBJ1-4 TRBV5-8 CASSLRGKLFF TGTGCCAGCAGCTTGAGGGGAAAACTGTTTTTT
NA NA TRBJ2-5 TRBV20-1 CSALPRGYQETQYF TGCAGTGCCCTCCCCAGGGGCTACCAAGAGACCCAGTACTTC
few TRBD2 TRBJ2-7 TRBV27 CASSLGGAHYEQYF TGTGCCAGCAGTTTGGGAGGGGCCCACTACGAGCAGTACTTC